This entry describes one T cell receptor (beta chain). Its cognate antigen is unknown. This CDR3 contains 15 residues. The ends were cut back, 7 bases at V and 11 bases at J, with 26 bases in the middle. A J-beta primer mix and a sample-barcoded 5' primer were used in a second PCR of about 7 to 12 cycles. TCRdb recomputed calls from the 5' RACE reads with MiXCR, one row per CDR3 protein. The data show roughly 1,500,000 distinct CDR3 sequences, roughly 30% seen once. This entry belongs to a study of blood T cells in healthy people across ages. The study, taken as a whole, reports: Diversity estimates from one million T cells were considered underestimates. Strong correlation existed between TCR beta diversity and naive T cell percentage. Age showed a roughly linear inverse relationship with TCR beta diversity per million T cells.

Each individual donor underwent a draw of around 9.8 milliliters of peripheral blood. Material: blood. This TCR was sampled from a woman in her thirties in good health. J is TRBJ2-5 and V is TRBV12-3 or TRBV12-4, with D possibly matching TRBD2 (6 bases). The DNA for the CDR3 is TGTGCCAGCAAATTGGGGGAGTCCGGGGGAAATGAGCAGTACTTC. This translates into CASKLGESGGNEQYF.